These T cell receptor beta chains were read from a single sample in a study of Ad26.COV2.S vaccination and SARS-CoV-2 variants. TCRdb's table, derived via immunoSEQ multiplex PCR, lists solely in-frame clones and lacks some. The sample lists over 110,000 clones, roughly 88% seen once, with 5% in the top ten. Source: peripheral blood, taken after recovery from COVID-19. The receptor set was obtained from a human donor who had recovered from COVID-19. Both conserved end residues are part of each CDR3. Fields, in order: V gene, clone size, D gene, J gene, CDR3 protein, CDR3 DNA. D genes are given only for firm matches. Some rows mark clone size as missing; the rest say once, few, many or name a class of expanded clone.

v_call: TRBV7-2
clone_size: once
d_call: TRBD2
j_call: TRBJ2-1
cdr3_aa: CASSLSGGGAGNEQFF
cdr3_nt: TGTGCCAGCAGCTTATCGGGCGGGGGGGCAGGCAATGAGCAGTTCTTC

v_call: TRBV28
clone_size: NA
d_call: NA
j_call: TRBJ2-1
cdr3_aa: CASTPSSYNEQFF
cdr3_nt: TGTGCCAGCACCCCGAGCTCCTACAATGAGCAGTTCTTC

v_call: TRBV7-9
clone_size: NA
d_call: NA
j_call: TRBJ1-4
cdr3_aa: CASSSNYRVELFF
cdr3_nt: TGTGCCAGCAGCTCAAATTACAGGGTTGAACTGTTTTTT

v_call: TRBV30
clone_size: NA
d_call: NA
j_call: TRBJ2-3
cdr3_aa: CACDTQYF
cdr3_nt: TGTGCCTGCGATACGCAGTATTTT

v_call: TRBV30
clone_size: NA
d_call: TRBD2
j_call: TRBJ2-3
cdr3_aa: CACTLAGGGTDTQYF
cdr3_nt: TGTGCCTGTACTCTAGCGGGGGGAGGCACAGATACGCAGTATTTT

v_call: TRBV11-3
clone_size: NA
d_call: NA
j_call: TRBJ2-5
cdr3_aa: CASSLGGWGETQYF
cdr3_nt: TGTGCCAGCAGCTTAGGCGGGTGGGGAGAGACCCAGTACTTC

v_call: TRBV4-1
clone_size: NA
d_call: NA
j_call: TRBJ2-4
cdr3_aa: CASSQDRTSENIQYF
cdr3_nt: TGCGCCAGCAGCCAAGATCGGACAAGTGAAAACATTCAGTACTTC

v_call: TRBV7-2
clone_size: NA
d_call: NA
j_call: TRBJ1-2
cdr3_aa: CASSLATGYGYTF
cdr3_nt: TGTGCCAGCAGCTTAGCGACAGGCTATGGCTACACCTTC

v_call: TRBV6-5
clone_size: NA
d_call: TRBD1
j_call: TRBJ1-5
cdr3_aa: CASAGTAGPQHF
cdr3_nt: TGTGCCAGCGCAGGGACAGCGGGGCCCCAGCATTTT

v_call: TRBV19
clone_size: NA
d_call: TRBD1
j_call: TRBJ1-1
cdr3_aa: CASSIRTGRGTEAFF
cdr3_nt: TGTGCCAGTAGTATTCGGACAGGGAGGGGGACTGAAGCTTTCTTT

v_call: TRBV28
clone_size: NA
d_call: TRBD1
j_call: TRBJ1-2
cdr3_aa: CASSLGTGHGYTF
cdr3_nt: TGTGCCAGCAGCCTCGGGACAGGGCACGGCTACACCTTC

v_call: TRBV19
clone_size: NA
d_call: NA
j_call: TRBJ1-1
cdr3_aa: CASSPIGLNTEAFF
cdr3_nt: TGTGCCAGTAGTCCCATCGGTTTGAACACTGAAGCTTTCTTT

v_call: TRBV4-3
clone_size: once
d_call: NA
j_call: TRBJ1-3
cdr3_aa: CASSPYIPLNSGNTIYF
cdr3_nt: TGCGCCAGCAGCCCGTACATTCCTCTAAACTCTGGAAACACCATATATTTT

v_call: TRBV3-1/TRBV3-2
clone_size: NA
d_call: TRBD2
j_call: TRBJ2-5
cdr3_aa: CASSPRGGETQYF
cdr3_nt: TGTGCCAGCAGCCCACGGGGGGGGGAGACCCAGTACTTC

v_call: TRBV29-1
clone_size: NA
d_call: NA
j_call: TRBJ1-1
cdr3_aa: CSISRSDTEAFF
cdr3_nt: TGCAGCATCTCCAGGTCGGATACTGAAGCTTTCTTT

v_call: TRBV4-3
clone_size: NA
d_call: TRBD1
j_call: TRBJ1-1
cdr3_aa: CASSLRDRVNTEAFF
cdr3_nt: TGCGCCAGCAGCCTACGGGACAGGGTGAACACTGAAGCTTTCTTT

v_call: TRBV6-5
clone_size: NA
d_call: NA
j_call: TRBJ1-3
cdr3_aa: CASRPRTDSGNTIYF
cdr3_nt: TGTGCCAGCAGACCCAGGACGGACTCTGGAAACACCATATATTTT

v_call: TRBV7-6
clone_size: NA
d_call: NA
j_call: TRBJ1-6
cdr3_aa: CASSLQPNSPLHF
cdr3_nt: TGTGCCAGCAGCTTACAGCCCAATTCACCCCTCCACTTT

v_call: TRBV28
clone_size: NA
d_call: NA
j_call: TRBJ2-7
cdr3_aa: CASTSGGYFTQYF
cdr3_nt: TGTGCCAGCACATCCGGAGGGTATTTTACTCAGTACTTC

v_call: TRBV2
clone_size: NA
d_call: TRBD1
j_call: TRBJ1-3
cdr3_aa: CASSGPSPTGGGNTIYF
cdr3_nt: TGTGCCAGCAGTGGCCCCTCGCCGACAGGGGGCGGAAACACCATATATTTT

v_call: TRBV5-1
clone_size: NA
d_call: NA
j_call: TRBJ1-6
cdr3_aa: CASSLSAEPNSPLHF
cdr3_nt: TGCGCCAGCAGCTTGTCGGCGGAACCGAATTCACCCCTCCACTTT

v_call: TRBV7-9
clone_size: NA
d_call: TRBD2
j_call: TRBJ2-2
cdr3_aa: CASSLDASGPGELFF
cdr3_nt: TGTGCCAGCAGCTTAGACGCTAGCGGGCCCGGGGAGCTGTTTTTT

v_call: TRBV2
clone_size: NA
d_call: NA
j_call: TRBJ2-7
cdr3_aa: CASSDLSRHEQYF
cdr3_nt: TGTGCCAGCAGTGATTTGTCTCGGCACGAGCAGTACTTC

v_call: TRBV27
clone_size: NA
d_call: NA
j_call: TRBJ2-1
cdr3_aa: CASSLYNEQFF
cdr3_nt: TGTGCCAGCAGTTTGTACAATGAGCAGTTCTTC

v_call: TRBV7-8
clone_size: few
d_call: TRBD2
j_call: TRBJ2-7
cdr3_aa: CASSQGTSFYEQYF
cdr3_nt: TGTGCCAGCAGCCAAGGGACTAGCTTCTACGAGCAGTACTTC

v_call: TRBV6-5
clone_size: NA
d_call: TRBD2
j_call: TRBJ2-5
cdr3_aa: CASSYSGQRGGETQYF
cdr3_nt: TGTGCCAGCAGTTACTCGGGCCAGCGGGGGGGGGAGACCCAGTACTTC

v_call: TRBV6-1
clone_size: NA
d_call: NA
j_call: TRBJ2-7
cdr3_aa: CASSEGNEQYF
cdr3_nt: TGTGCCAGCAGTGAAGGGAACGAGCAGTACTTC

v_call: TRBV4-3
clone_size: NA
d_call: TRBD2
j_call: TRBJ2-2
cdr3_aa: CASSLGGSGELFF
cdr3_nt: TGCGCCAGCTCCCTCGGGGGGAGCGGGGAGCTGTTTTTT

v_call: TRBV7-9
clone_size: NA
d_call: NA
j_call: TRBJ2-1
cdr3_aa: CASSSEHGEQFF
cdr3_nt: TGTGCCAGCAGTTCAGAACATGGTGAGCAGTTCTTC

v_call: TRBV6-6
clone_size: NA
d_call: TRBD1
j_call: TRBJ1-2
cdr3_aa: CASSYATGGGYGYTF
cdr3_nt: TGTGCCAGCAGTTACGCCACAGGGGGTGGCTATGGCTACACCTTC

v_call: TRBV2
clone_size: NA
d_call: NA
j_call: TRBJ1-2
cdr3_aa: CASEGHLPGYTF
cdr3_nt: TGTGCCAGCGAGGGACATCTCCCGGGCTACACCTTC

v_call: TRBV10-1
clone_size: NA
d_call: TRBD1
j_call: TRBJ2-3
cdr3_aa: CASSESDRGHKDTQYF
cdr3_nt: TGCGCCAGCAGTGAGTCGGACAGGGGGCACAAAGATACGCAGTATTTT

v_call: TRBV6-5
clone_size: NA
d_call: NA
j_call: TRBJ2-7
cdr3_aa: CASSYTGYSYEQYF
cdr3_nt: TGTGCCAGCAGTTACACAGGATACTCCTACGAGCAGTACTTC

v_call: TRBV6-5
clone_size: NA
d_call: NA
j_call: TRBJ1-1
cdr3_aa: CASISGGAFF
cdr3_nt: TGTGCCAGCATTTCTGGTGGGGCTTTCTTT

v_call: TRBV2
clone_size: once
d_call: NA
j_call: TRBJ2-7
cdr3_aa: CASSDTESYEQYF
cdr3_nt: TGTGCCAGCAGTGACACAGAGAGCTACGAGCAGTACTTC

v_call: TRBV5-1
clone_size: NA
d_call: TRBD1
j_call: TRBJ2-3
cdr3_aa: CASSSGISGGAADTQYF
cdr3_nt: TGCGCCAGCAGCTCCGGGATCTCAGGGGGCGCGGCAGATACGCAGTATTTT

v_call: TRBV9
clone_size: once
d_call: NA
j_call: TRBJ2-5
cdr3_aa: CASSESGSVVGGETQYF
cdr3_nt: TGTGCCAGCAGCGAATCCGGGAGTGTTGTAGGTGGTGAGACCCAGTACTTC

v_call: TRBV28
clone_size: NA
d_call: NA
j_call: TRBJ2-3
cdr3_aa: CASSYPRHLASGTPSTDTQYF
cdr3_nt: TGTGCCAGCAGTTATCCCCGCCACCTCGCCTCCGGGACACCCAGCACAGATACGCAGTATTTT

v_call: TRBV20-1
clone_size: NA
d_call: NA
j_call: TRBJ2-7
cdr3_aa: CSASPLGYEQYF
cdr3_nt: TGCAGTGCGAGTCCTCTAGGGTACGAGCAGTACTTC

v_call: TRBV4-3
clone_size: NA
d_call: NA
j_call: TRBJ1-2
cdr3_aa: CASSQGVGRYGYTF
cdr3_nt: TGCGCCAGCAGCCAGGGGGTGGGCCGCTATGGCTACACCTTC

v_call: TRBV7-9
clone_size: NA
d_call: NA
j_call: TRBJ1-4
cdr3_aa: CASSLVGTAATNEKLFF
cdr3_nt: TGTGCCAGCAGCTTAGTCGGGACCGCAGCAACTAATGAAAAACTGTTTTTT

v_call: TRBV7-8
clone_size: NA
d_call: NA
j_call: TRBJ1-1
cdr3_aa: CASSLASQTNTEAFF
cdr3_nt: TGTGCCAGCAGCTTAGCGAGTCAGACGAACACTGAAGCTTTCTTT

v_call: TRBV9
clone_size: NA
d_call: NA
j_call: TRBJ2-7
cdr3_aa: CASSLTSGTDGDEQYF
cdr3_nt: TGTGCCAGCAGCTTAACCTCCGGGACTGATGGAGACGAGCAGTACTTC

v_call: TRBV28
clone_size: NA
d_call: NA
j_call: TRBJ1-6
cdr3_aa: CASSISQGNSPLHF
cdr3_nt: TGTGCCAGCAGTATCTCCCAGGGGAATTCACCCCTCCACTTT

v_call: TRBV11-2
clone_size: NA
d_call: NA
j_call: TRBJ1-2
cdr3_aa: CASSLDGNNYGYTF
cdr3_nt: TGTGCCAGCAGCTTAGACGGTAATAACTATGGCTACACCTTC